Sequencing of this T cell receptor beta chain was carried out in a study of OX40 agonist ivuxolimab in advanced cancers. Germline CDR1 reads LGHNA; CDR2 reads YNFKEQ. The CDR3 runs to 17 residues. V was pared by 0 bases and J by 0 bases, with 12 bases between. Data came from immunoSEQ multiplex PCR; TCRdb stores just in-frame clones and leaves some out. The profile covers 75,000 to 90,000 clones, with about 93% appearing a single time and 1.1% taken by the ten largest. The rearrangement joins TRBV4-2 to TRBJ1-3; D not resolved. The specimen comprised CD4+ or CD8+ T cells sorted from blood, sampled in a trial of the OX40 agonist ivuxolimab. The TCR was taken from an adult with an advanced solid tumor such as melanoma, head and neck, liver or kidney cancer. CDR3 in amino acids: CASSQDKASYSGNTIYF. DNA for the CDR3: TGTGCCAGCAGCCAAGATAAAGCCAGTTACTCTGGAAACACCATATATTTT.